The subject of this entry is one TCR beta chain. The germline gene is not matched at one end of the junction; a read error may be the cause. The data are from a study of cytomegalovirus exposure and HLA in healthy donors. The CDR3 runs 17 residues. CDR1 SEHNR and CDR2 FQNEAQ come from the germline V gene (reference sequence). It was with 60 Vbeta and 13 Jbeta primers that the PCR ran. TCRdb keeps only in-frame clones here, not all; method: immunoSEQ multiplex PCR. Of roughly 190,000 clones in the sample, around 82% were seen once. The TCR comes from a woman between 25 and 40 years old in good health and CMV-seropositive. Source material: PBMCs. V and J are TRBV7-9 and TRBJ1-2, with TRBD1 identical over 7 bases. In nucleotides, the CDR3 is TGTTCCAGCAGCTCCCTGTCGCTCCGGGACAGTAACTATGGCTACACCTTC. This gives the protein CSSSSLSLRDSNYGYTF.